These 28 T cell receptor beta chains came from one sample sequenced in a study of blood T cell repertoires in COVID-19. Generated by immunoSEQ multiplex PCR, the TCRdb table keeps only in-frame clones and is missing some. Of 350,000 to 450,000 clones in the sample, over 75% were seen once. The sequenced material came from peripheral blood. The receptors stem from a woman between 35 and 50 years old with COVID-19, enrolled during active disease.

This clone showed up just a few times. The V gene is TRBV14, the J gene TRBJ2-7; maybe TRBD2 (6 bases). The V gene's germline CDR1 is SGHDN and CDR2 FVKESK. CDR3 size: 14 residues. V was trimmed by 4 bases and J by 3 bases, leaving 13 bases between them. CDR3 region: CASSRDSGIYEQYF. The CDR3, as DNA: TGTGCCAGCAGCCGAGATAGCGGAATCTACGAGCAGTACTTC. Supplemented by reference TRBV14 and TRBJ2-7, the full variable domain reads EAGVTQFPSHSVIEKGQTVTLRCDPISGHDNLYWYRRVMGKEIKFLLHFVKESKQDESGMPNNRFLAERTGGTYSTLKVQPAELEDSGVYFCASSRDSGIYEQYFGPGTRLTVT.

V is TRBV5-1 and J is TRBJ2-7; weak D call: TRBD2 (5 bases). CDR3 length: 15 residues. Germline V gene data show CDR1 as SGHRS and CDR2 as YFSETQ. Trimming took off 0 bases at V and 2 bases at J, with 12 bases between the two ends. The CDR3 spells CASSLATGKTYEQYF. CDR3 bases: TGCGCCAGCAGCTTGGCCACGGGAAAAACCTACGAGCAGTACTTC.

This clone was seen once. The CDR3 bases are TGTGCCAGCAGCTTAAACGGCAGGGCGGTCACCGGGGAGCTGTTTTTT. Its translation is CASSLNGRAVTGELFF. V gene TRBV7-3 combines with J gene TRBJ2-2; TRBD1 is a possible D gene (5 bases). Germline-derived CDR1 and CDR2 are SGHTA and FQGTGA. V shed 1 base and J shed 4 bases, with 13 bases lying between them. The length of the CDR3 is 16 residues.

The J gene is TRBJ1-1, the V gene TRBV7-2, with D perhaps TRBD1 (6 bases). The V and J ends lost 6 bases and 2 bases respectively, with 13 bases between them. From germline, CDR1 is SGHTA and CDR2 FQGNSA. The CDR3 totals 14 residues. CDR3 nucleotides: TGTGCCAGCAGTTCTTCAGGGGCTAACACTGAAGCTTTCTTT. Translating gives CASSSSGANTEAFF.

V is TRBV5-1 and J is TRBJ1-4; D is unclear. V lost 0 bases and J 1 base, leaving 4 bases between the germline ends. The CDR3 extends over 14 amino acids. Per germline, CDR1 SGHRS and CDR2 YFSETQ. The CDR3 reads CASSLDGTNEKLFF. Written as DNA, the CDR3 is TGCGCCAGCAGCTTGGACGGAACTAATGAAAAACTGTTTTTT.

J is TRBJ1-1 and V is TRBV7-6; D ambiguous. The CDR3 length is 15 residues. CDR1 SGHVS and CDR2 FNYEAQ come from the germline V gene. V shed 1 base and J shed 0 bases, with 9 bases lying between them. The chain's CDR3 is CASSLGGPLNTEAFF. CDR3 nucleotides: TGTGCCAGCAGCTTAGGAGGGCCTCTGAACACTGAAGCTTTCTTT.

This clone was seen more than once but under ten times. The chain uses TRBV28 and TRBJ1-6; 8 bases map to TRBD1. The V and J ends lost 6 bases and 7 bases, in that order; junction bases with no gene match: 8. This CDR3 is built from 15 residues. Germline CDR1 MDHEN, CDR2 SYDVKM. The CDR3 is CASSTNRGRNSPLHF. DNA for the CDR3: TGTGCCAGCAGCACCAACAGGGGGAGGAATTCACCCCTCCACTTT.

A remark on this clone: Other DNA sequences in the sample encode the same CDR3. The chain joins TRBV7-2 to TRBJ1-5; 9 bases fit TRBD1. V trimming: 5 bases; J trimming: 7 bases; junction bases outside the gene matches: 9. This CDR3 contains 15 residues. CDR1 is SGHTA, CDR2 FQGNSA, per germline. The CDR3 reads CASSPRTGVNQPQHF. The CDR3 DNA is TGTGCCAGCAGCCCGAGGACAGGGGTCAACCAGCCCCAGCATTTT.

This clone was counted a single time. The V call is TRBV5-1, the J call TRBJ1-5, with D uncertain. The ends were cut back, 5 bases at V and 2 bases at J, with 11 bases in the middle. This CDR3 is 14 amino acids long. Germline V gene sequence: CDR1 SGHRS, CDR2 YFSETQ. In DNA, the CDR3 is TGCGCCAGCAGTACGGGTCCCGGCAATCAGCCCCAGCATTTT. Protein sequence: CASSTGPGNQPQHF.

The chain carries TRBV15 and TRBJ1-2, with D uncertain. CDR1 and CDR2 from the germline V gene are LNHNV and YYDKDF (reference sequence). CDR3 length: 15 amino acids. V was pared by 0 bases and J by 3 bases, with 11 bases between. CDR3 protein: CATSRDLVADYGYTF. DNA for the CDR3: TGTGCCACCAGCAGAGATTTGGTGGCCGACTATGGCTACACCTTC.

The chain recombines TRBV13 with TRBJ1-3; 8 bases match TRBD1. This CDR3 spans 16 amino acids. J gave up 3 bases and V 4 bases, and 8 bases lay outside the gene matches. Germline CDR1 PRHDT, CDR2 FYEKMQ (reference sequence). Written as DNA, the CDR3 is TGTGCCAGCAGCTCCCGGACAGGGAGGAGTGGAAACACCATATATTTT. Translating it yields CASSSRTGRSGNTIYF.

The J gene is TRBJ1-5, the V gene TRBV5-5, with unresolved D. CDR1 and CDR2 from the germline V gene are SGHKS and YYEKEE (reference sequence). The CDR3 consists of 15 residues. V gave up 0 bases and J gave up 7 bases, with 14 bases separating them. The DNA of the CDR3 is TGTGCCAGCAGCTTGGTACAGCTTGGTTCCCAGCCCCAGCATTTT. Translation: CASSLVQLGSQPQHF.

The chain joins TRBV30 to TRBJ1-2; TRBD1 might be the D (6 bases). Germline CDR1 and CDR2: GTSNPN and SVGIG (reference sequence). CDR3 length equals 13 residues. The V and J ends lost 4 bases and 2 bases respectively, with 11 bases between them. The CDR3 reads CAWIGQTNYGYTF. CDR3 nucleotides: TGTGCCTGGATTGGACAGACCAACTATGGCTACACCTTC.

CDR3 residues: CASIDRGQSTDTQYF. The CDR3 DNA reads as TGCGCCAGCATCGATCGTGGCCAGAGCACAGATACGCAGTATTTT. The gene calls are TRBV5-1 and TRBJ2-3; no reliable D call. The germline V and J ends were trimmed by 6 bases and 0 bases, with 14 bases remaining between them. From germline, CDR1 is SGHRS and CDR2 YFSETQ. The CDR3 is 15 amino acids. The complete variable domain, with remaining parts taken from reference TRBV5-1 and TRBJ2-3, reads KAGVTQTPRYLIKTRGQQVTLSCSPISGHRSVSWYQQTPGQGLQFLFEYFSETQRNKGNFPGRFSGRQFSNSRSEMNVSTLELGDSALYLCASIDRGQSTDTQYFGPGTRLTVL.

The rearrangement joins TRBV6-5 to TRBJ1-2; 10 nucleotides align to TRBD1. J lost 7 bases, V lost 7 bases, and 6 bases had no gene match. The germline V gene encodes CDR1 MNHEY and CDR2 SVGAGI. The CDR3 runs to 13 residues. This CDR3 reads CASIRTGGLGYTF. The CDR3 coding sequence is TGTGCCAGCATCCGGACAGGGGGTCTTGGCTACACCTTC.

The chain carries TRBV5-5 and TRBJ1-5, with D perhaps TRBD1 (6 bases). Germline V gene data show CDR1 as SGHKS and CDR2 as YYEKEE (reference sequence). The CDR3 consists of 16 residues. V gave up 0 bases and J gave up 3 bases, with 13 bases separating them. The CDR3 nucleotides read TGTGCCAGCAGCTTGGGGCAGGGGCTAAACAATCAGCCCCAGCATTTT. Amino acids: CASSLGQGLNNQPQHF.

A word on this clone: Other DNA sequences in this sample translate to the same CDR3. The rearrangement joins TRBV28 to TRBJ1-2; unclear D gene. The germline V gene has CDR1 MDHEN and CDR2 SYDVKM. The CDR3 contains 12 residues. V shed 6 bases and J shed 5 bases, with 10 bases lying between them. CDR3 residues: CASSQTGYGYTF. The CDR3 bases are TGTGCCAGCAGCCAAACCGGTTATGGCTACACCTTC.

The chain combines TRBV7-3 with TRBJ1-5; D ambiguous. Germline V gene sequence: CDR1 SGHTA, CDR2 FQGTGA. Trimming left V 4 bases short and J 7 bases short, with 26 bases between. This CDR3 contains 18 residues. CDR3 in amino acids: CASSSKNREPSPNQPQHF. As DNA, the CDR3 is TGTGCCAGCAGCTCTAAAAACCGGGAGCCATCTCCGAACCAGCCCCAGCATTTT. The whole variable domain, filled in from reference TRBV7-3 and TRBJ1-5, reads GAGVSQTPSNKVTEKGKYVELRCDPISGHTALYWYRQSLGQGPEFLIYFQGTGAADDSGLPNDRFFAVRPEGSVSTLKIQRTERGDSAVYLCASSSKNREPSPNQPQHFGDGTRLSIL.

J is TRBJ2-3 and V is TRBV27; 10 bases line up with TRBD2. CDR1 is MNHEY and CDR2 is SMNVEV in the germline V gene (reference sequence). V trimming: 4 bases; J trimming: 5 bases; junction bases outside the gene matches: 12. The CDR3 totals 17 residues. CDR3 loop: CASSSPGAGGQKDTQYF. The CDR3 DNA follows: TGTGCCAGCAGTTCCCCGGGAGCGGGGGGGCAGAAAGATACGCAGTATTTT.

The chain combines TRBV28 with TRBJ2-2; 9 bases map to TRBD1. The ends lost 3 bases at V and 5 bases at J; junction bases unmatched: 4. Germline lookup yields CDR1 MDHEN and CDR2 SYDVKM. The CDR3 has 15 amino acids. CDR3 sequence: CASSFNRGRTGELFF. CDR3 nucleotide sequence: TGTGCCAGCAGTTTTAACAGGGGGCGGACCGGGGAGCTGTTTTTT.

The V and J genes are TRBV6-5 and TRBJ2-7; 9 positions match TRBD1. V was clipped by 6 bases and J by 3 bases; unmatched bases: 6. Germline V lookup: CDR1 MNHEY, CDR2 SVGAGI. The CDR3 has 14 amino acids. The CDR3 loop reads CASRPGTGYYEQYF. CDR3 DNA sequence: TGTGCCAGCAGACCCGGGACAGGGTACTACGAGCAGTACTTC.

Remarks on this clone: Other DNA sequences from this sample encode an identical CDR3 as well. The chain recombines TRBV30 with TRBJ1-5; the D gene is possibly TRBD1 (5 bases). The CDR3 loop spans 13 amino acids. Trimming pared 0 bases from V and 2 bases from J, leaving 5 bases between. Germline V lookup: CDR1 GTSNPN, CDR2 SVGIG (reference sequence). CDR3 in amino acids: CAWSVTGNQPQHF. CDR3 coding DNA: TGTGCCTGGAGTGTGACAGGCAATCAGCCCCAGCATTTT.

This chain links TRBV27 with TRBJ2-2; maybe TRBD1 (6 bases). The V gene lost 2 bases and the J gene lost 3 bases, with 10 bases spanning the gap. The CDR3 is 15 amino acids. The germline gives CDR1 MNHEY, CDR2 SMNVEV (reference sequence). The CDR3 reads CASSLAGQYTGELFF. CDR3 sequence (DNA): TGTGCCAGCAGTTTAGCTGGACAGTACACCGGGGAGCTGTTTTTT.

The chain couples TRBV7-9 to TRBJ2-3; D is uncertain. Trimming took 1 base from V and 0 from J, leaving 11 bases between them. From germline, CDR1 is SEHNR and CDR2 FQNEAQ (reference sequence). There are 16 residues in the CDR3. CDR3 bases: TGTGCCAGCAGCTTAGTATTGAGATCTAGCACAGATACGCAGTATTTT. Translating gives CASSLVLRSSTDTQYF.

The chain couples TRBV11-2 to TRBJ2-5; D not certain. V lost 0 bases, J lost 4 bases, and 9 bases lay in between. The CDR3 is 14 amino acids. The germline V gene has CDR1 SGHAT and CDR2 FQNNGV. CDR3 sequence: CASSLEQVGETQYF. CDR3 coding DNA: TGTGCCAGCAGCTTAGAGCAGGTTGGAGAGACCCAGTACTTC.

The genes are TRBV6-2 or TRBV6-3 and TRBJ1-4; D unclear. V lost 6 bases and J lost 6, with 17 bases in between. The length of the CDR3 is 15 residues. Germline CDR1 reads MNHEY; CDR2 reads SVGEGT. In nucleotides, the CDR3 is TGTGCCAGCAGCCTATTAAGCCGAGAGGATGAAAAACTGTTTTTT. As protein: CASSLLSREDEKLFF.

With respect to this clone: A read error may account for a junction end that differs from germline. The gene calls are TRBV5-5 and TRBJ1-1; TRBD1 agrees at 9 bases. Per the germline V gene, CDR1 is SGHKS and CDR2 is YYEKEE (reference sequence). The CDR3 contains 11 residues. The CDR3 reads CASTRQGTGSF. The CDR3 DNA reads TGTGCCAGCACCCGGCAGGGGACAGGGTCCTTT.

The genes are TRBV5-4 and TRBJ1-2, with TRBD1 as a possible D gene (6 bases). V was pared by 4 bases and J by 1 base, with 14 bases between. Germline V gives CDR1 SGHNT, CDR2 YYREEE (reference sequence). The CDR3 spans 15 residues. The CDR3 DNA follows: TGTGCCAGCAGCGGGGGTGGGACAAGTAACTATGGCTACACCTTC. It is translated as CASSGGGTSNYGYTF.